The rows below give T cell receptor beta chains drawn from one sample of a study of cytomegalovirus exposure and HLA in healthy donors. TCRdb's table, derived via immunoSEQ multiplex PCR, lists solely in-frame clones and lacks some. The sample has some 130,000 clones; 60% to 75% are singletons. Sequenced input: PBMCs. These receptors were obtained from a human donor in good health. Both conserved end residues are part of each CDR3. D genes are given only for firm matches.

J gene,V gene,D gene,CDR3 protein
TRBJ2-7,TRBV11-2,TRBD2,CASSLTGTNEQYF
TRBJ2-7,TRBV7-9,TRBD2,CASSLAAGEGYEQYF
TRBJ1-3,TRBV28,NA,CASSTLPGNTIYF
TRBJ2-2,TRBV13,TRBD1,CASTSPQGQGGAGELFF
TRBJ2-3,TRBV5-5,TRBD2,CASSRQSSGRYTDTQYF
TRBJ2-7,TRBV5-6,TRBD2,CASSLVSGRGEEQYF
TRBJ2-7,TRBV7-2,NA,CASSLASGGGVYEQYF
TRBJ2-4,TRBV6-1,NA,CASSEAGGGEKNIQYF
TRBJ1-1,TRBV6-1,NA,CASSEVNRAEAFF
TRBJ1-1,TRBV11-3,NA,CASSPNRGPNTEAFF
TRBJ2-2,TRBV19,NA,CASSGEGRGTGELFF
TRBJ2-7,TRBV4-3,TRBD1,CASSHSTGTYEQYF
TRBJ1-5,TRBV27,TRBD1,CASSSLGGIGPQHF
TRBJ2-1,TRBV7-9,TRBD1,CASSLGTGVSGEQFF
NA,TRBV20-1,NA,CSAFVYEQYF
TRBJ1-1,TRBV10-3,TRBD1,CAISAPGGRGNVEAFF
TRBJ2-7,TRBV25-1,TRBD2,CASSEFFSGRVGEQYF
TRBJ2-5,TRBV11-2,NA,CASSLGTEETQYF
TRBJ2-7,TRBV29-1,TRBD1,CSVKTGDSYEQYF
TRBJ2-1,TRBV9,TRBD2,CASSLGTSLGNEQFF
TRBJ2-7,TRBV4-2,TRBD2,CASSQEGSGSDEQYF
TRBJ1-4,TRBV27,NA,CASSSRRDGTYVKLFF
TRBJ2-6,TRBV10-3,NA,CAISDREPGANVLTF
TRBJ2-2,TRBV27,TRBD2,CASSSEREGWGGELFF
TRBJ2-2,TRBV10-1,NA,CASSESAGNTGELFF
TRBJ2-7,TRBV2,NA,CASSVQDQYSYEQYF
TRBJ2-7,TRBV19,TRBD2,CASSIRREGYYEQYF
TRBJ1-2,TRBV27,TRBD1,CASSLYWTGGDGYTF
TRBJ1-5,TRBV7-9,NA,CASSIGGNQPQHF
TRBJ2-3,TRBV7-9,NA,CASRLLGDSDTQYF
TRBJ2-3,TRBV9,NA,CASSPRPGGGTSTDTQYF
TRBJ1-2,TRBV4-1,TRBD1,CASSQGYRGSSGYTF
TRBJ2-3,TRBV6-5,NA,CASRRTGTDTQYF
TRBJ2-2,TRBV7-8,TRBD2,CASSLRFGLAANTGELFF
TRBJ2-7,TRBV11-2,NA,CASSFPQQGVHEQYF
TRBJ1-5,TRBV7-8,NA,CASSLRRVGNQPQHF
TRBJ1-5,TRBV19,NA,CASSIRGASNQPQHF
TRBJ2-5,TRBV27,NA,CASWRAGTQTQYF
TRBJ2-1,TRBV7-9,NA,CASSPGAGADNEQFF
TRBJ2-2,TRBV5-1,TRBD2,CASSWGETSGAGELFF
TRBJ2-2,TRBV11-3,TRBD1,CASSLPEQGSTGELFF
TRBJ2-3,TRBV11-3,TRBD2,CASSLGGEPSTDTQYF
TRBJ2-1,TRBV29-1,TRBD1,CSVAGTGESSYNEQFF
TRBJ2-5,TRBV9,NA,CASSVGGAGVETQYF
TRBJ2-5,TRBV10-3,TRBD2,CAISEPGLAGSQETQYF
TRBJ1-5,TRBV15,TRBD1,CATSRGGTGGAQPQHF
TRBJ2-2,TRBV5-1,NA,CASRGIGNIAGELFF
TRBJ2-7,TRBV12-5,NA,CASGLYPGRYEQYF
TRBJ2-3,TRBV6-4,NA,CARPAGGGRSTDTQYF
TRBJ2-7,TRBV28,TRBD2,CASSLETSGSLSSYEQYF
TRBJ1-2,TRBV7-8,TRBD1,CASSFEQGASSYGYTF
TRBJ2-4,TRBV5-1,NA,CASSPFGGQGNIQYF